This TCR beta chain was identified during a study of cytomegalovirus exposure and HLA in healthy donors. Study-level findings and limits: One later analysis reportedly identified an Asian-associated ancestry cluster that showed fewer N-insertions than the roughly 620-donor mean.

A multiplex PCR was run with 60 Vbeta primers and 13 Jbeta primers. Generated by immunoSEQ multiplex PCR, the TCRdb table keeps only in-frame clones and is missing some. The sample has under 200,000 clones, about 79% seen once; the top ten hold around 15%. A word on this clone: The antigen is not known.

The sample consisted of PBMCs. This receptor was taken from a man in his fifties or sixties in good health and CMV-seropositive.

The CDR3 sequence: CASSPGDRASNQPQHF. The CDR3 coding sequence is TGTGCCAGCAGCCCCGGGGACAGGGCTAGCAATCAGCCCCAGCATTTT. J is TRBJ1-5 and V is TRBV4-2, with 9 bases that match TRBD1. The V segment lost 4 bases and the J segment 0 bases; nucleotides outside the gene matches: 4. Looked up from germline, CDR1 is LGHNA and CDR2 is YNFKEQ. The CDR3 is 16 amino acids.